This T cell receptor (beta chain) comes out of a study of blood T cells in healthy people across ages. The CDR3 spans 14 residues. V shed 5 bases and J shed 7 bases, with 12 bases lying between them. Germline-derived CDR1 and CDR2 are SEHNR and FQNEAQ (reference sequence). Study findings and constraints: Higher diversity, along with more naive CD4+ cells, distinguished long-lived donors from aged donors. As age increased, TCR beta diversity per million T cells fell in a roughly linear fashion.

The use of a sample-barcoded 5' primer and a J-beta primer mix characterized a second PCR of roughly 6 to 11 cycles. TCRdb analysed the 5' RACE reads with MiXCR anew, one entry per CDR3 protein. The sample has hundreds of thousands of distinct CDR3 sequences, nearly 60% seen once; the top ten hold about 20%. Only a few counts were recorded for this clonotype. The antigen is not known. What was sequenced was blood. The chain carries TRBV7-9 and TRBJ1-6; a possible D gene is TRBD1 (5 bases). This TCR was sampled from a man aged 25 to 45 in good health. The CDR3 DNA sequence: TGTGCCAGCAGCCGGGACGCAGTAAATTCACCCCTCCACTTT. Translating gives CASSRDAVNSPLHF.